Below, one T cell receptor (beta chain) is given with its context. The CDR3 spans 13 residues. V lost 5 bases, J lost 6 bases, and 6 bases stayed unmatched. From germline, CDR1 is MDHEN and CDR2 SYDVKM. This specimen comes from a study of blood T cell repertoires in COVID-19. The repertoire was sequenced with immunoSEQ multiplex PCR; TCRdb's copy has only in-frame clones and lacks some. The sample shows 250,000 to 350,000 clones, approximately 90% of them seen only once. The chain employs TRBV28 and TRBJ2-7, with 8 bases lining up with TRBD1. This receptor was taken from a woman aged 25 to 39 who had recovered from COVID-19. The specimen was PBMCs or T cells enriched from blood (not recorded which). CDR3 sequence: CASSLGTGSEQYF. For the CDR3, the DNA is TGTGCCAGCAGTCTAGGGACAGGCTCCGAGCAGTACTTC.